The 13 T cell receptor beta chains in this list originate from one sample, sequenced in a study of blood T cells in healthy people across ages. A J-beta primer mix and a sample-barcoded 5' primer were used in a second PCR of roughly 6 to 11 cycles. TCRdb reanalysed the 5' RACE reads using MiXCR and keeps one entry per CDR3 protein. The data show some 940,000 distinct CDR3 sequences, approximately 32% seen once. The same data also went into a second study, on T cells of mothers and their children.

What was sequenced was blood. The receptors come from a woman in her forties in good health.

To note about this clonotype: Its ends do not fully match the called genes, so a read error is possible. The V gene is TRBV27, the J gene TRBJ1-4; 8 bases fit TRBD1. CDR3 length: 14 amino acids. Germline lookup yields CDR1 MNHEY and CDR2 SMNVEV (reference sequence). In DNA form, the CDR3 reads TGTGCCAGCAGCCACAGGGGGATTGGTGAAAAACGGTTTTTT. Its translation is CASSHRGIGEKRFF.

The chain recombines TRBV6-5 with TRBJ1-1; D possibly corresponds to TRBD1 (5 bases). This CDR3 has 15 amino acids. Germline V CDR1 and CDR2: MNHEY, SVGAGI. Trimming stripped 4 bases from V and 4 bases from J, with 16 bases between. The CDR3 DNA is TGTGCCAGCAGTTTTGTTGAAAGGGGTAGCACTGAAGCTTTCTTT. This translates into CASSFVERGSTEAFF.

The chain recombines TRBV18 with TRBJ2-7; 8 nucleotides agree with TRBD1. CDR3 length: 14 amino acids. Losses at the gene ends were 3 bases for V and 5 bases for J; bases not matched to a gene: 6. Germline assignment: CDR1 KGHSH and CDR2 LQKENI. The chain's CDR3 is CASSPSRGRDEQYF. CDR3 DNA: TGTGCCAGCTCACCCAGCAGGGGGCGAGACGAGCAGTACTTC. Full variable domain (outside the CDR3, taken from reference TRBV18 and TRBJ2-7): NAGVMQNPRHLVRRRGQEARLRCSPMKGHSHVYWYRQLPEEGLKFMVYLQKENIIDESGMPKERFSAEFPKEGPSILRIQQVVRGDSAAYFCASSPSRGRDEQYFGPGTRLTVT.

This chain links TRBV12-3 or TRBV12-4 with TRBJ1-3, with D perhaps matching TRBD1 (6 bases). The CDR3 loop spans 15 amino acids. V was pared by 3 bases and J by 2 bases, with 11 bases between. CDR3 DNA: TGTGCCAGCAGTTTTGCACAGGGAACTGGAAACACCATATATTTT. Translating it yields CASSFAQGTGNTIYF.

A note on this clonotype: A much larger clone differs by one base, so this may be a read error. This chain joins TRBV7-9 and TRBJ2-7; D possibly matches TRBD1 or TRBD2 (5 bases each). Trimming stripped 1 base from V and 8 bases from J, with 12 bases between. Germline assignment: CDR1 SEHNR and CDR2 FQNEAQ (reference sequence). The CDR3 is made up of 13 amino acids. In DNA form, the CDR3 reads TGTGCCAGCAGCTTAGGGGGACGGGGACAGCAGTACTTC. It codes for CASSLGGRGQQYF.

V and J are TRBV7-9 and TRBJ1-5, with D uncertain. The CDR3 spans 15 residues. Trimming removed 5 bases from V and 2 bases from J, with 13 bases in between. Germline assignment: CDR1 SEHNR and CDR2 FQNEAQ (reference sequence). As DNA, the CDR3 is TGTGCCAGCAGCCAGGTGGGATCCGGCAATCAGCCCCAGCATTTT. Protein sequence: CASSQVGSGNQPQHF.

This clonotype was picked up a small number of times. One junction end disagrees with the germline gene, perhaps due to a read error. This chain joins TRBV7-8 and TRBJ2-5; D might be TRBD1 (6 bases). This CDR3 contains 12 residues. Germline CDR1 is SGHVS and CDR2 is FQNEAQ. The DNA for the CDR3 is TGTACCAGCAGGTACAGGGAAGAGACCCAGTACTTC. It encodes CTSRYREETQYF.

This clonotype was seen only a few times. The rearrangement uses TRBV6-2 or TRBV6-3 and TRBJ2-7; TRBD1 aligns across 7 bases. The length of the CDR3 is 17 residues. J gave up 3 bases and V 2 bases, and 13 bases lay outside the gene matches. CDR1 MNHEY and CDR2 SVGEGT come from the germline V gene. The CDR3 DNA sequence: TGTGCCAGCAGTTACGGCGCGACAGGGTTCCTCCTCTACGAGCAGTACTTC. It specifies CASSYGATGFLLYEQYF.

The chain joins TRBV7-6 to TRBJ2-1, with 9 bases fitting TRBD2. The germline V gene has CDR1 SGHVS and CDR2 FNYEAQ. J lost 7 bases, V lost 10 bases, and 11 bases had no gene match. The CDR3 has 14 amino acids. CDR3 DNA: TGTGCCATTGGCGGGCGGGGGGGAGAAAATGAGCAGTTCTTC. It encodes CAIGGRGGENEQFF. The full variable domain, completed using reference TRBV7-6 and TRBJ2-1, is GAGVSQSPRYKVTKRGQDVALRCDPISGHVSLYWYRQALGQGPEFLTYFNYEAQQDKSGLPNDRFSAERPEGSISTLTIQRTEQRDSAMYRCAIGGRGGENEQFFGPGTRLTVL.

The sample holds one count of this clonotype. The chain has TRBV5-1 and TRBJ1-6; 8 positions match TRBD1. Per the germline V gene, CDR1 is SGHRS and CDR2 is YFSETQ. This CDR3 has 14 residues. The J segment lost 9 bases and the V segment lost 4 bases, leaving 6 bases of the junction unmatched. CDR3 in amino acids: CASSIDRGVSPLHF. CDR3 coding DNA: TGCGCCAGCAGCATCGACAGGGGCGTTTCACCCCTCCACTTT.

This clonotype was recorded at least ten times. The rearrangement uses TRBV28 and TRBJ2-3; 8 nucleotides match TRBD2. V lost 5 bases and J lost 1; bases outside the gene matches: 5. This CDR3 comprises 15 residues. Looked up from germline, CDR1 is MDHEN and CDR2 is SYDVKM. The CDR3 is CASSPAGARTDTQYF. The CDR3 DNA sequence: TGTGCCAGCAGTCCAGCGGGGGCCCGCACAGATACGCAGTATTTT.

This clonotype was found a few times. The DNA for the CDR3 is TGTGCCAGCAGCGAAAGAGAGGGGCTAGCGGGGGATGCGCAGTATTTT. It encodes CASSEREGLAGDAQYF. The V gene is TRBV9, the J gene TRBJ2-3, with 10 bases aligning to TRBD2. J gave up 10 bases and V 3 bases, and 14 bases lay outside the gene matches. This CDR3 comprises 16 residues. CDR1 and CDR2 (germline): SGDLS, YYNGEE.

This chain connects TRBV5-1 to TRBJ1-2; D is possibly TRBD1 (5 bases). The CDR3 is 15 amino acids. CDR1 and CDR2 (germline): SGHRS, YFSETQ. V shed 6 bases and J shed 4 bases, with 19 bases lying between them. In DNA form, the CDR3 reads TGCGCCAGCACAATCGACAGAGAGCCAATCTATGGCTACACCTTC. This encodes CASTIDREPIYGYTF.